The rows below give T cell receptor beta chains drawn from one sample of a study of long-term antiretroviral therapy in people with HIV. Assay used: immunoSEQ multiplex PCR; TCRdb lists only in-frame clones, some missing. Of 13,000 or so clones listed, 60% to 80% are singletons. Sequencing was performed on unsorted PBMCs, taken 1.3 years after starting antiretroviral therapy. Every receptor here comes from a woman aged 18 to 35 with HIV. CDR3s include the opening cysteine and the closing phenylalanine or tryptophan. Fields, in order: clone size, V gene, J gene, CDR3 protein. Some rows have no size entry. The others give once, few or many, or a class for an expanded clone.

>once|TRBV4-3|TRBJ1-2
CASSQDRLPNYGYTF
>.|TRBV7-2|TRBJ1-2
CASSFGTRKGYTF
>.|TRBV7-9|TRBJ1-1
CASSLGALAFF
>.|TRBV7-2|TRBJ1-1
CASSPQQGTEAFF
>few|TRBV28|TRBJ2-1
CASSLGTSGRGSYNEQFF
>.|TRBV6-1|TRBJ1-2
CASSAGTGILQYGYTF
>.|TRBV29-1|TRBJ2-7
CSVEPHGDSYEQYF
>.|TRBV6-5|TRBJ1-3
CASSYSVSSGNTIYF
>.|TRBV9|TRBJ2-3
CASSVGGKDTQYF
>.|TRBV21-1|TRBJ1-2
CASSNHNYGYTF
>.|TRBV4-1|TRBJ2-5
CASSRGTSAVQETQYF
>few|TRBV7-7|TRBJ1-2
CASSPGNYGYTF
>.|TRBV6-5|TRBJ1-2
CASKVGVNYGYTF
>once|TRBV7-2|TRBJ1-5
CASRRDGSNQPQHF
>once|TRBV7-9|TRBJ2-1
CASSSTQAGYNEQFF
>.|TRBV27|TRBJ2-7
CASSFRGLGTYEQYF
>.|TRBV15|TRBJ2-1
CATSRDRAGKGEGEQFF
>.|TRBV29-1|TRBJ2-3
CSVGGLAGGPDTDTQYF
>.|TRBV28|TRBJ2-2
CASKPTDMNTGELFF
>once|TRBV11-3|TRBJ2-5
CASPERYRRGQETQYF
>.|TRBV15|TRBJ2-3
CATSRGTADTQYF
>.|TRBV2|TRBJ2-2
CASSAGGNTGELFF
>.|TRBV7-9|TRBJ2-7
CASSRFEGVSYEQYF
>.|TRBV13|TRBJ1-1
CASSLGRGTGAEAFF
>.|TRBV19|TRBJ2-1
CASSMAFWSYNEQFF
>.|TRBV7-2|TRBJ1-5
CASSQGREKYQPQHF
>medium-sized|TRBV7-8|TRBJ1-2
CASSSPEGNGYGYTF
>.|TRBV4-2|TRBJ2-5
CASSQGGGRISETQYF
>.|TRBV18|TRBJ1-1
CASSRSGNTEAFF
>.|TRBV5-1|TRBJ2-1
CASSLMGGGLNEQFF
>few|TRBV19|TRBJ2-2
CATGAGGIGELFF
>.|TRBV5-1|TRBJ2-1
CASSSGDWANEQFF
>.|TRBV11-2|TRBJ1-6
CASSPQGEASPLHF
>.|TRBV6-1|TRBJ2-2
CASRDFLNTGELFF
>.|TRBV10-3|TRBJ2-1
CAISDGTSGGYNEQFF
>.|TRBV28|TRBJ2-3
CASSYRRPGPWATDTQYF
>.|TRBV13|TRBJ2-7
CASSLGALEGQRDF
>.|TRBV7-2|TRBJ1-6
CASSLSQDSSPLHF
>few|TRBV27|TRBJ1-2
CASSQMWDSRRYGYTF
>.|TRBV7-8|TRBJ2-7
CASSLVIYEQYF
>.|TRBV7-8|TRBJ2-1
CASSWGLATLNEQFF
>.|TRBV10-2|TRBJ1-1
CASSGGTDTEAFF
>.|TRBV6-5|TRBJ2-5
CASSSLAGGSGETQYF
>.|TRBV28|TRBJ2-7
CASSWTGSSYEQYF
>.|TRBV7-2|TRBJ2-3
CASWGTRTDTQYF
>.|TRBV7-9|TRBJ2-5
CASSEGGGPGDYF
>.|TRBV5-1|TRBJ2-1
CASSLSGDFYNEQFF
>.|TRBV10-3|TRBJ2-7
CAISGDFATPYEQYF
>.|TRBV28|TRBJ1-2
CASSLFTENYGYTF
>.|TRBV28|TRBJ2-7
CASSKTGTEYEQYF
>.|TRBV6-1|TRBJ2-7
CASSGTGDLSSYEQYF
>.|TRBV19|TRBJ1-6
CASSPTGNGSPLHF
>medium-sized|TRBV7-9|TRBJ2-5
CASSESDRGIFETQYF